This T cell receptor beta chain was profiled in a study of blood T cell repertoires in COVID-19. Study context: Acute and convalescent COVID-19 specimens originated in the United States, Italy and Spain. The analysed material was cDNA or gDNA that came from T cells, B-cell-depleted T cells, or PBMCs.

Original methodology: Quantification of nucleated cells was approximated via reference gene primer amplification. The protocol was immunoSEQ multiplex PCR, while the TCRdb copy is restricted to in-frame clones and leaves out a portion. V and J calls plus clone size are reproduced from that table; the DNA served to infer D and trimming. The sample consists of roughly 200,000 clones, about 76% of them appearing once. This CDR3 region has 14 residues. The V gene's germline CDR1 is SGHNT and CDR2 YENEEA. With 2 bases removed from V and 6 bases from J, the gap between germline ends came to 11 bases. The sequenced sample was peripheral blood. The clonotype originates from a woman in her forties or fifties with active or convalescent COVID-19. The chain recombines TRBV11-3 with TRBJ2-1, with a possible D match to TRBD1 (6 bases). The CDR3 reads CASSLRGIGNEQFF. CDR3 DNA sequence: TGTGCCAGCAGCTTAAGGGGGATTGGCAATGAGCAGTTCTTC.